A single sample is the source of the 24 T cell receptor beta chains below, sequenced in a study of T cell responses to AZD1222 COVID-19 vaccine. Using immunoSEQ multiplex PCR, the repertoire was profiled, and TCRdb retains in-frame clones only, with some absent. This table holds about 97,000 clones, about 86% found once. Sample: peripheral blood, taken on day 0 of AZD1222 vaccination. These receptors all stem from an adult in good health.

The rearrangement links TRBV9 to TRBJ2-2, with 12 positions matching TRBD2. The germline V gene encodes CDR1 SGDLS and CDR2 YYNGEE. Trimming took 0 bases from V and 6 from J; bases not matched to a gene: 0. The CDR3 runs to 15 residues. Written as DNA, the CDR3 is TGTGCCAGCAGCGTAGGACTAGCGGGAGCCGGGGAGCTGTTTTTT. Translated: CASSVGLAGAGELFF.

This clone was picked up a small number of times. The DNA for the CDR3 is TGTGCCAGCAGTTCCGGGACCGCGAGCTCCTACGAGCAGTACTTC. Its protein is CASSSGTASSYEQYF. The chain combines TRBV28 with TRBJ2-7; D could derive from TRBD1 or TRBD2 (5 bases each). The CDR3 spans 15 residues. Germline lookup yields CDR1 MDHEN and CDR2 SYDVKM. V was clipped by 4 bases and J by 0 bases, with 13 bases between them.

The chain recombines TRBV7-2 with TRBJ2-3; 7 nucleotides match TRBD2. CDR1 and CDR2 from the germline V gene are SGHTA and FQGNSA. The trim removed 5 bases at V and 2 bases at J, leaving 7 bases unmatched. The CDR3 contains 15 residues. CDR3 protein: CASSGGGTYTDTQYF. CDR3 sequence (DNA): TGTGCCAGCAGCGGGGGGGGGACCTACACAGATACGCAGTATTTT.

The chain recombines TRBV5-1 with TRBJ1-6, with TRBD1 matching over 7 bases. Germline trimming cut 4 bases from V and 8 bases from J; bases unmatched to any gene: 6. The CDR3 covers 14 residues. Germline V lookup: CDR1 SGHRS, CDR2 YFSETQ. The CDR3 sequence is CASSPNRGDSPLHF. The CDR3 region has the DNA TGCGCCAGCAGCCCCAACAGGGGTGATTCACCCCTCCACTTT.

This clone was seen once. V and J are TRBV4-1 and TRBJ1-4; a weak D match, TRBD1 (6 bases). CDR1 is MGHRA and CDR2 is YSYEKL in the germline V gene. V was trimmed by 4 bases and J by 7 bases, leaving 13 bases between them. There are 14 residues in the CDR3. CDR3 sequence: CASSPRGFFEKLFF. The DNA of the CDR3 is TGCGCCAGCAGCCCCAGGGGTTTTTTTGAAAAACTGTTTTTT.

This rearrangement joins TRBV4-1 to TRBJ1-2; maybe TRBD1 (5 bases). The V and J ends lost 5 bases and 0 bases respectively, with 13 bases between them. In germline, CDR1 is MGHRA, CDR2 YSYEKL. There are 15 residues in the CDR3. The CDR3 sequence: CASSYRQIANYGYTF. Here the CDR3 DNA reads TGCGCCAGCAGCTATAGACAGATAGCTAACTATGGCTACACCTTC.

The chain links TRBV6-5 to TRBJ2-3; D remains ambiguous. CDR3 length equals 15 residues. V lost 0 bases, J lost 2 bases, and 9 bases lay in between. CDR1 MNHEY and CDR2 SVGAGI come from the germline V gene. The CDR3 sequence: CASSYSEQPTDTQYF. CDR3 DNA sequence: TGTGCCAGCAGTTACTCAGAGCAACCCACAGATACGCAGTATTTT.

This rearrangement joins TRBV28 to TRBJ1-4; D is perhaps TRBD1 (6 bases). Trimming left V 2 bases short and J 5 bases short, with 15 bases between. This CDR3 spans 16 amino acids. CDR1 is MDHEN and CDR2 is SYDVKM in the germline V gene. The CDR3 region is CASSLRGRPDNEKLFF. DNA of the CDR3: TGTGCCAGCAGTTTAAGGGGGAGGCCAGACAATGAAAAACTGTTTTTT. Supplemented by reference TRBV28 and TRBJ1-4, the full variable domain reads DVKVTQSSRYLVKRTGEKVFLECVQDMDHENMFWYRQDPGLGLRLIYFSYDVKMKEKGDIPEGYSVSREKKERFSLILESASTNQTSMYLCASSLRGRPDNEKLFFGSGTQLSVL.

The V gene is TRBV5-1, the J gene TRBJ1-4, with D unclear. Germline assignment: CDR1 SGHRS and CDR2 YFSETQ. Trimming left V 0 bases short and J 0 bases short, with 9 bases between. This CDR3 has 16 residues. For the CDR3, the DNA is TGCGCCAGCAGCTTGGGAGTGAGCGCAACTAATGAAAAACTGTTTTTT. This translates into CASSLGVSATNEKLFF.

V usage is TRBV7-9 and J usage is TRBJ2-7, with D perhaps TRBD2 (5 bases). Trimming removed 0 bases at V and 2 bases at J, with 11 bases between. Germline values: CDR1 SEHNR, CDR2 FQNEAQ (reference sequence). The length of the CDR3 is 15 residues. The CDR3 coding sequence is TGTGCCAGCAGCTTAGCGCGTGGGAGCCCCTACGAGCAGTACTTC. It specifies CASSLARGSPYEQYF.

The rearrangement uses TRBV25-1 and TRBJ1-4; 9 bases are shared with TRBD1. The V gene's germline CDR1 is MGHDK and CDR2 SYGVNS. Trimming cost V 4 bases and J 3 bases; bases outside gene matches: 3. The CDR3 consists of 15 residues. The CDR3 protein is CASSGWTGANEKLFF. In DNA form, the CDR3 reads TGTGCCAGCAGTGGATGGACAGGGGCTAATGAAAAACTGTTTTTT.

The chain carries TRBV3-1 (or the pseudogene TRBV3-2) and TRBJ1-3; D is unresolved. This CDR3 is 15 amino acids long. Germline lookup yields CDR1 LGHDT and CDR2 YNNKEL (reference sequence). V lost 3 bases and J lost 4, with 13 bases in between. CDR3 sequence: CASSQDESPGNTIYF. CDR3 DNA sequence: TGTGCCAGCAGCCAGGACGAGTCTCCGGGAAACACCATATATTTT.

This clone was detected a few times. The chain recombines TRBV6-1 with TRBJ2-7; 13 nucleotides agree with TRBD2. CDR1 is MNHNS, CDR2 SASEGT, per germline. The J segment lost 0 bases and the V segment lost 4 bases, leaving 6 bases of the junction unmatched. The CDR3 runs to 17 residues. The CDR3 sequence is CASSGPGLAGVSYEQYF. DNA of the CDR3: TGTGCCAGCAGTGGGCCCGGACTAGCGGGAGTCTCCTACGAGCAGTACTTC.

The chain employs TRBV30 and TRBJ2-7; TRBD2 agrees at 14 bases. Looked up from germline, CDR1 is GTSNPN and CDR2 is SVGIG (reference sequence). There are 15 residues in the CDR3. V lost 3 bases, J lost 4 bases, and 5 bases stayed unmatched. CDR3 residues: CAWRGGTSGRYEQYF. CDR3 nucleotide sequence: TGTGCCTGGAGGGGCGGGACTAGCGGGAGATACGAGCAGTACTTC.

The chain recombines TRBV7-2 with TRBJ1-2, with 9 bases aligning to TRBD1. The CDR3 has 16 amino acids. CDR1 and CDR2 (germline): SGHTA, FQGNSA. The V gene end was trimmed by 0 bases and the J gene end by 0 bases; junction bases not matched to a gene: 2. Here the CDR3 reads CASSLARTGANYGYTF. CDR3 bases: TGTGCCAGCAGCTTAGCCCGGACAGGGGCTAACTATGGCTACACCTTC. Looking up the rest from reference TRBV7-2 and TRBJ1-2 gives the full variable domain: GAGVSQSPSNKVTEKGKDVELRCDPISGHTALYWYRQSLGQGLEFLIYFQGNSAPDKSGLPSDRFSAERTGGSVSTLTIQRTQQEDSAVYLCASSLARTGANYGYTFGSGTRLTVV.

CDR3 sequence reads: CASSATQGPSSYNSPLHF. In DNA, the CDR3 is TGTGCCAGCAGCGCTACCCAGGGTCCTAGCTCCTATAATTCACCCCTCCACTTT. The V and J genes are TRBV9 and TRBJ1-6, with D tentatively TRBD1 (5 bases). V was cut by 3 bases and J by 0 bases, with 16 bases left in between. This CDR3 contains 18 residues. Germline-derived CDR1 and CDR2 are SGDLS and YYNGEE.

This sequence joins TRBV6-6 and TRBJ1-2; 10 bases line up with TRBD1. The length of the CDR3 is 15 residues. The J segment lost 6 bases and the V segment lost 5 bases, leaving 9 bases of the junction unmatched. Germline CDR1 is MNHNY and CDR2 is SVGAGI (reference sequence). In DNA, the CDR3 is TGTGCCAGCAGTCCCGCCGGGACAGGGGATCATGGCTACACCTTC. This sequence encodes CASSPAGTGDHGYTF.

This chain links TRBV19 with TRBJ2-5, with 8 nucleotides matching TRBD2. This CDR3 contains 15 residues. Trimming at V came to 3 bases and at J to 3 bases, leaving 6 bases not matched to a gene. From germline, CDR1 is LNHDA and CDR2 SQIVND (reference sequence). The CDR3: CASSISTSAKETQYF. Written as DNA, the CDR3 is TGTGCCAGTAGTATTTCGACTAGCGCAAAAGAGACCCAGTACTTC. The full variable domain, its missing parts supplied by reference TRBV19 and TRBJ2-5, is DGGITQSPKYLFRKEGQNVTLSCEQNLNHDAMYWYRQDPGQGLRLIYYSQIVNDFQKGDIAEGYSVSREKKESFPLTVTSAQKNPTAFYLCASSISTSAKETQYFGPGTRLLVL.

This clone was recorded only once. V is TRBV9 and J is TRBJ2-6; TRBD2 aligns across 7 bases. CDR1 is SGDLS, CDR2 YYNGEE, per germline. J lost 2 bases, V lost 4 bases, and 12 bases had no gene match. This CDR3 region has 18 residues. The CDR3: CASSPRVDLAAGANVLTF. The CDR3 DNA sequence: TGTGCCAGCAGCCCTCGCGTGGATCTAGCGGCTGGGGCCAACGTCCTGACTTTC.

The chain combines TRBV2 with TRBJ1-2; tentative D call: TRBD1 (6 bases). CDR3 size: 12 residues. V lost 7 bases and J 2 bases, leaving 8 bases between the germline ends. Looked up from germline, CDR1 is SNHLY and CDR2 is FYNNEI. CDR3 loop: CASMQGNYGYTF. The CDR3 DNA is TGTGCCAGCATGCAGGGGAACTATGGCTACACCTTC.

The table lists this clone with many counts. V and J are TRBV19 and TRBJ2-7; D gene uncertain. The CDR3 consists of 13 residues. Germline lookup yields CDR1 LNHDA and CDR2 SQIVND (reference sequence). Trimming shortened V by 3 bases and J by 4 bases, and 10 bases separated the two germline ends. The CDR3 DNA reads TGTGCCAGTAGTATTAGGTTGGGTTACGAGCAGTACTTC. As protein: CASSIRLGYEQYF.

The chain joins TRBV28 to TRBJ2-1; D gene uncertain. This CDR3 contains 15 residues. V was shortened by 4 bases and J by 7 bases, with 17 bases between the two germline ends. The germline V gene encodes CDR1 MDHEN and CDR2 SYDVKM. CDR3 sequence: CASSYAGGPLNEQFF. CDR3 in DNA: TGTGCCAGCAGTTACGCTGGCGGACCACTGAATGAGCAGTTCTTC.

The chain links TRBV7-3 to TRBJ2-1; 9 bases align to TRBD2. V lost 5 bases, J lost 0 bases, and 8 bases stayed unmatched. The CDR3 runs 17 residues. The germline V gene encodes CDR1 SGHTA and CDR2 FQGTGA. The CDR3 sequence: CASSPTLAGTSYNEQFF. The CDR3 DNA follows: TGTGCCAGCAGCCCCACCCTAGCGGGAACCTCCTACAATGAGCAGTTCTTC.

This chain uses TRBV7-3 with TRBJ1-1; 9 nucleotides align to TRBD1. The CDR3 runs 14 residues. Trimming at V came to 5 bases and at J to 4 bases, leaving 5 bases not matched to a gene. Germline loops: CDR1 SGHTA, CDR2 FQGTGA. CDR3 sequence: CASSPGQGSTEAFF. In DNA form, the CDR3 reads TGTGCCAGCAGCCCGGGACAGGGATCCACTGAAGCTTTCTTT.